This T cell receptor beta chain stems from a study of blood T cell repertoires in COVID-19. Measured with immunoSEQ multiplex PCR; TCRdb has only the in-frame clones, and not every one. The sample includes 200,000 to 250,000 clones, 70% to 90% of them seen just once. The clonotype was recovered from a woman aged 45 to 65 with acute COVID-19. The material sequenced was PBMCs or T cells enriched from blood (not recorded which).

CDR3 DNA: TGCGCCAGCCAACGTGGGGGGGCGGAAACCGGGGAGCTGTTTTTT. Translation gives CASQRGGAETGELFF. This chain joins TRBV4-3 and TRBJ2-2, with D possibly being TRBD2 (7 bases). This CDR3 spans 15 amino acids. Deletions cut 8 bases from V and 5 bases from J, with 18 bases between. The germline gives CDR1 LGHNA, CDR2 YSLEER.